Listed below are T cell receptor beta chains from one sample, sequenced in a study of T cell responses to AZD1222 COVID-19 vaccine. Sequencing used immunoSEQ multiplex PCR; TCRdb keeps in-frame clones, though not all of them. This sample has 130,000 or so clones, with more than 65% found just once. The sequencing used peripheral blood, collected 28 days after the second AZD1222 dose. These receptors originate from an adult who received the AZD1222 COVID-19 vaccine. Both conserved end residues are part of each CDR3. Each record gives: clone size, J gene, V gene, D gene, CDR3 protein, CDR3 DNA. A D gene is named only where the DNA matches it firmly. Rows give clone size only sometimes, using once, few, many, or a class for an expanded clone.

size: .; J: TRBJ1-4; V: TRBV18; D: TRBD1; CDR3: CASRTGTDEKLFF; DNA: TGTGCCAGTCGAACCGGGACAGATGAAAAACTGTTTTTT
size: .; J: TRBJ1-1; V: TRBV19; D: TRBD1; CDR3: CASSIRQGAWSTEAFF; DNA: TGTGCCAGTAGTATCAGACAGGGGGCATGGAGTACTGAAGCTTTCTTT
size: .; J: TRBJ2-2; V: TRBV7-6; D: TRBD2; CDR3: CASAIQLASNTGELFF; DNA: TGTGCCAGCGCAATCCAACTAGCGTCGAACACCGGGGAGCTGTTTTTT
size: .; J: TRBJ2-2; V: TRBV9; D: .; CDR3: CASSVGGWTGELFF; DNA: TGTGCCAGCAGCGTAGGGGGATGGACCGGGGAGCTGTTTTTT
size: few; J: TRBJ1-5; V: TRBV5-1; D: .; CDR3: CASSPGTGSNQPQHF; DNA: TGCGCCAGCAGCCCCGGGACGGGAAGCAATCAGCCCCAGCATTTT
size: .; J: TRBJ1-3; V: TRBV11-2; D: .; CDR3: CASSPTRTGGTIYF; DNA: TGTGCCAGCAGTCCTACCCGGACGGGGGGCACCATATATTTT
size: .; J: TRBJ2-1; V: TRBV18; D: TRBD2; CDR3: CASSPPSGGFYNEQFF; DNA: TGTGCCAGCTCACCTCCGAGCGGGGGATTCTACAATGAGCAGTTCTTC
size: .; J: TRBJ1-1; V: TRBV7-8; D: .; CDR3: CASSPLHTEAFF; DNA: TGTGCCAGCAGCCCACTGCACACTGAAGCTTTCTTT
size: .; J: TRBJ1-3; V: TRBV28; D: TRBD1; CDR3: CASRTDRDSGNTIYF; DNA: TGTGCCAGCCGCACCGACAGGGACTCTGGAAACACCATATATTTT
size: .; J: TRBJ1-5; V: TRBV9; D: .; CDR3: CASSVGTDNQPQHF; DNA: TGTGCCAGCAGCGTAGGTACAGATAATCAGCCCCAGCATTTT
size: .; J: TRBJ1-5; V: TRBV15; D: .; CDR3: CATSSFGGGWEPQHF; DNA: TGTGCCACCAGCAGCTTTGGGGGAGGGTGGGAGCCCCAGCATTTT
size: .; J: TRBJ1-1; V: TRBV5-1; D: .; CDR3: CASSWGPNEAFF; DNA: TGCGCCAGCAGCTGGGGACCCAATGAAGCTTTCTTT
size: .; J: TRBJ1-6; V: TRBV4-3; D: TRBD1; CDR3: CASSRDPGQGDSPLHF; DNA: TGCGCCAGCAGCCGGGACCCGGGACAGGGTGATTCACCCCTCCACTTT
size: .; J: TRBJ1-2; V: TRBV23-1; D: .; CDR3: CASSQTEVYGYTF; DNA: TGCGCCAGCAGTCAGACGGAAGTCTATGGCTACACCTTC
size: few; J: TRBJ1-1; V: TRBV7-3; D: .; CDR3: CASSLIGSEAFF; DNA: TGTGCCAGCAGCTTAATCGGGTCTGAAGCTTTCTTT
size: .; J: TRBJ1-6; V: TRBV10-2; D: .; CDR3: CASSESTYSPLHF; DNA: TGCGCCAGCAGTGAGTCGACCTATTCACCCCTCCACTTT
size: .; J: TRBJ2-1; V: TRBV7-2; D: TRBD2; CDR3: CASSPRVSGAYNEQFF; DNA: TGTGCCAGCAGTCCTAGGGTTAGCGGGGCCTACAATGAGCAGTTCTTC
size: .; J: TRBJ1-1; V: TRBV28; D: .; CDR3: CATVSWTRNTEAFF; DNA: TGTGCTACAGTCTCTTGGACGCGAAACACTGAAGCTTTCTTT
size: .; J: TRBJ2-7; V: TRBV19; D: TRBD1; CDR3: CASQGARYEQYF; DNA: TGTGCCAGCCAGGGGGCTAGATACGAGCAGTACTTC
size: .; J: TRBJ2-1; V: TRBV27; D: .; CDR3: CASSLWEGGPSSYNEQFF; DNA: TGTGCCAGCAGTTTATGGGAGGGGGGCCCGAGCTCCTACAATGAGCAGTTCTTC
size: .; J: TRBJ2-1; V: TRBV28; D: .; CDR3: CASRGDNEQFF; DNA: TGTGCCAGCAGGGGGGACAATGAGCAGTTCTTC
size: many; J: TRBJ1-5; V: TRBV2; D: TRBD1; CDR3: CASSGQGASQPQHF; DNA: TGTGCCAGCAGTGGACAGGGGGCGAGCCAGCCCCAGCATTTT
size: .; J: TRBJ2-5; V: TRBV11-2; D: TRBD2; CDR3: CASSFGSLAGGVQETQYF; DNA: TGTGCCAGCAGCTTTGGGTCGCTAGCGGGGGGGGTTCAAGAGACCCAGTACTTC
size: .; J: TRBJ1-2; V: TRBV2; D: TRBD1; CDR3: CASSDRTGANYGYTF; DNA: TGTGCCAGCAGTGACCGGACAGGGGCTAACTATGGCTACACCTTC
size: .; J: TRBJ2-1; V: TRBV4-2; D: TRBD2; CDR3: CASSLGTGGDNEQFF; DNA: TGTGCCAGCAGCCTCGGGACTGGGGGGGACAATGAGCAGTTCTTC
size: .; J: TRBJ1-5; V: TRBV6-2/TRBV6-3; D: .; CDR3: CASSYAGYSNQPQHF; DNA: TGTGCCAGCAGTTACGCAGGGTATAGCAATCAGCCCCAGCATTTT
size: .; J: TRBJ1-1; V: TRBV18; D: TRBD1; CDR3: CASSPRQGQPRNTEAFF; DNA: TGTGCCAGCTCACCGCGACAGGGACAGCCAAGGAACACTGAAGCTTTCTTT
size: .; J: TRBJ1-5; V: TRBV2; D: TRBD1; CDR3: CASSEPRTGGNQPQHF; DNA: TGTGCCAGCAGTGAACCCCGAACAGGGGGGAATCAGCCCCAGCATTTT
size: .; J: TRBJ1-6; V: TRBV7-9; D: .; CDR3: CASSLASGIYNSPLHF; DNA: TGTGCCAGCAGCTTAGCTTCGGGGATCTATAATTCACCCCTCCACTTT
size: many; J: TRBJ2-1; V: TRBV2; D: TRBD1; CDR3: CASSEGTGRGNEQFF; DNA: TGTGCCAGCAGTGAGGGGACAGGGAGGGGCAATGAGCAGTTCTTC
size: .; J: TRBJ2-2; V: TRBV7-9; D: .; CDR3: CASSPASLFTGELFF; DNA: TGTGCCAGCAGCCCGGCGAGTCTTTTCACCGGGGAGCTGTTTTTT
size: .; J: TRBJ2-2; V: TRBV15; D: TRBD1; CDR3: CATSRGPGQGVKRELFF; DNA: TGTGCCACCAGCAGGGGTCCGGGACAGGGCGTTAAGCGGGAGCTGTTTTTT
size: once; J: TRBJ2-5; V: TRBV14; D: TRBD2; CDR3: CASSQARGGETQYF; DNA: TGTGCCAGCAGCCAAGCCCGCGGGGGAGAGACCCAGTACTTC
size: .; J: TRBJ1-2; V: TRBV20-1; D: .; CDR3: CRPTGYTF; DNA: TGCAGGCCCACTGGCTACACCTTC
size: .; J: TRBJ2-7; V: TRBV7-9; D: .; CDR3: CASSSPGFEYEQYF; DNA: TGTGCCAGCAGCTCCCCCGGCTTTGAGTACGAGCAGTACTTC
size: .; J: TRBJ2-2; V: TRBV7-8; D: TRBD2; CDR3: CASSLRLAGTGELFF; DNA: TGTGCCAGCAGCTTAAGGCTAGCGGGCACCGGGGAGCTGTTTTTT
size: .; J: TRBJ2-7; V: TRBV2; D: .; CDR3: CASRPGTHEQYF; DNA: TGTGCCAGCAGGCCAGGGACGCACGAGCAGTACTTC
size: once; J: TRBJ1-4; V: TRBV27; D: .; CDR3: CASSLRTPTNEKLFF; DNA: TGTGCCAGCAGTTTACGAACCCCAACTAATGAAAAACTGTTTTTT
size: .; J: TRBJ1-6; V: TRBV5-4; D: .; CDR3: CASSLGPGLNYSPLHF; DNA: TGTGCCAGCAGCTTGGGACCAGGACTCAATTATTCACCCCTCCACTTT
size: once; J: TRBJ1-5; V: TRBV6-4; D: .; CDR3: CASYLGGRANQPQHF; DNA: TGTGCCAGCTATCTGGGGGGCAGGGCGAATCAGCCCCAGCATTTT
size: .; J: TRBJ1-1; V: TRBV19; D: .; CDR3: CASSIDVAGLNTEAFF; DNA: TGTGCCAGTAGTATAGATGTCGCGGGGCTAAACACTGAAGCTTTCTTT
size: .; J: TRBJ2-7; V: TRBV28; D: TRBD1; CDR3: CASSAPGTGGHEQYF; DNA: TGTGCCAGCAGTGCCCCCGGGACAGGTGGACACGAGCAGTACTTC
size: .; J: TRBJ1-2; V: TRBV19; D: TRBD1; CDR3: CASSIGQGNYGYTF; DNA: TGTGCCAGTAGTATAGGACAGGGAAACTATGGCTACACCTTC
size: .; J: TRBJ1-2; V: TRBV15; D: .; CDR3: CATSGPTDGFYGYTF; DNA: TGTGCCACCAGCGGACCCACGGACGGCTTCTATGGCTACACCTTC
size: .; J: TRBJ2-1; V: TRBV5-1; D: .; CDR3: CASSPSGTHNEQFF; DNA: TGCGCCAGCAGCCCGAGTGGCACTCACAATGAGCAGTTCTTC
size: .; J: TRBJ2-5; V: TRBV3-1/TRBV3-2; D: TRBD2; CDR3: CASSQDLAGGRVKETQYF; DNA: TGTGCCAGCAGCCAAGACCTAGCGGGGGGACGGGTCAAAGAGACCCAGTACTTC
size: .; J: TRBJ2-3; V: TRBV20-1; D: .; CDR3: CSASSMASDTQYF; DNA: TGCAGTGCTAGTTCGATGGCTTCAGATACGCAGTATTTT